The rows below give T cell receptor beta chains drawn from one sample of a study of blood T cell repertoires in COVID-19. Assay used: immunoSEQ multiplex PCR; TCRdb lists only in-frame clones, some missing. The sample holds approximately 270,000 clones, just under 90% seen once. Sample: PBMCs or T cells enriched from blood (not recorded which). Source of these receptors: a woman aged 55-70 years who had recovered from COVID-19. CDR3s include the opening cysteine and the closing phenylalanine or tryptophan. The D gene is left open where the match is weak. For some rows the clone size is stated as once, few or many, or as a class when expanded; others skip it.

TRBV5-1,-,-,TRBJ1-4,CASSLQISSEKLFF,TGCGCCAGCAGCTTGCAGATCTCAAGTGAAAAACTGTTTTTT
TRBV7-2,TRBD2,-,TRBJ2-5,CASSPWGGYGQETQYF,TGTGCCAGCAGCCCTTGGGGGGGGTACGGCCAAGAGACCCAGTACTTC
TRBV25-1,TRBD1,-,TRBJ1-4,CASSEDRILFF,TGTGCCAGCAGTGAGGACAGGATCCTGTTTTTT
TRBV11-2,-,-,TRBJ1-3,CASSQHIFLSGNTIYF,TGTGCCAGCAGCCAACACATTTTTCTCTCTGGAAACACCATATATTTT
TRBV18,TRBD2,once,TRBJ2-2,CASPGLAGDTGELFF,TGTGCCAGCCCGGGACTAGCGGGGGATACCGGGGAGCTGTTTTTT
TRBV24-1,TRBD1,-,TRBJ2-7,CATEAGQGYEQYF,TGTGCAACCGAGGCGGGACAGGGCTACGAGCAGTACTTC
TRBV4-1,-,-,TRBJ1-6,CASSQGPGLGSPLHF,TGCGCCAGCAGCCAAGGCCCCGGTCTCGGGTCACCCCTCCACTTT
TRBV28,-,-,TRBJ1-5,CAISQGRNQPQHF,TGTGCCATCTCTCAGGGGCGCAATCAGCCCCAGCATTTT
TRBV5-4,TRBD2,-,TRBJ2-1,CASSLAGGTHNEQFF,TGTGCCAGTTCTCTAGCGGGGGGGACCCACAATGAGCAGTTCTTC
TRBV7-9,TRBD2,-,TRBJ2-1,CASTIGGGSYNEQFF,TGTGCCAGCACCATTGGCGGGGGATCCTACAATGAGCAGTTCTTC
TRBV3-1/TRBV3-2,TRBD2,-,TRBJ2-7,CASSLSGTLQQYF,TGTGCCAGCAGTCTAAGCGGGACCCTCCAGCAGTACTTC
TRBV19,TRBD1,-,TRBJ1-5,CASLVVGQGDQPQHF,TGTGCCTCCCTTGTGGTGGGACAGGGGGATCAGCCCCAGCATTTT
TRBV7-3,-,-,TRBJ2-2,CASSVQRSGELFF,TGTGCCAGCAGCGTTCAGCGATCCGGGGAGCTGTTTTTT
TRBV18,-,-,TRBJ2-7,CASSWRVEQYF,TGTGCCAGCTCATGGCGGGTCGAGCAGTACTTC
TRBV9,-,-,TRBJ1-1,CASSVGADNTEAFF,TGTGCCAGCAGCGTAGGGGCAGATAACACTGAAGCTTTCTTT
TRBV11-2,-,-,TRBJ1-3,CASSLDRNTIYF,TGTGCCAGCAGCCTAGATCGGAACACCATATATTTT
TRBV5-1,TRBD1,-,TRBJ2-7,CASSLEQGIISEQYF,TGCGCCAGCAGCTTGGAACAGGGGATTATAAGCGAGCAGTACTTC
TRBV28,-,-,TRBJ1-2,CASTQGGYGYTF,TGTGCCAGCACCCAGGGAGGATATGGCTACACCTTC
TRBV30,-,-,TRBJ2-7,CAWRGQGPYEQYF,TGTGCCTGGAGAGGTCAGGGTCCATACGAGCAGTACTTC
TRBV28,TRBD1,once,TRBJ1-1,CASRNRGAAFF,TGTGCCAGCAGAAACAGGGGAGCGGCTTTCTTT
TRBV7-9,TRBD2,-,TRBJ2-1,CASTESGSSSREQFF,TGTGCCAGCACCGAAAGCGGGAGTTCCTCCCGTGAGCAGTTCTTC
TRBV7-9,-,-,TRBJ2-5,CASSLGGAAGTQYF,TGTGCCAGCAGCCTGGGGGGAGCCGCGGGCACCCAGTACTTC
TRBV6-1,-,-,TRBJ1-5,CASSEGAGVQPQHF,TGTGCCAGCAGTGAAGGGGCAGGGGTTCAGCCCCAGCATTTT
TRBV5-1,-,-,TRBJ2-5,CASSLVGGEETQYF,TGCGCCAGCAGCTTGGTCGGGGGAGAAGAGACCCAGTACTTC
TRBV6-5,-,-,TRBJ2-2,CASSDWAGELFF,TGTGCCAGCAGCGACTGGGCCGGGGAGCTGTTTTTT
TRBV19,TRBD2,-,TRBJ2-1,CASGLAGGFYNEQFF,TGTGCCAGTGGGCTAGCGGGAGGGTTCTACAATGAGCAGTTCTTC
TRBV6-1,TRBD1,-,TRBJ2-7,CASSEARQQGLSYEQYF,TGTGCCAGCAGTGAAGCCCGACAACAGGGGCTCTCCTACGAGCAGTACTTC
TRBV3-1/TRBV3-2,-,-,TRBJ1-6,CASSQSRRVNSPLHF,TGTGCCAGCAGCCAAAGTCGGAGGGTTAATTCACCCCTCCACTTT
TRBV19,TRBD1,-,TRBJ2-4,CASTGDRGNIQYF,TGTGCCAGCACAGGCGACAGGGGAAACATTCAGTACTTC
TRBV4-1,TRBD2,-,TRBJ2-3,CASSHRPPGLADRTDTQYF,TGCGCCAGCAGCCATCGGCCCCCGGGACTAGCGGACCGCACAGATACGCAGTATTTT
TRBV7-9,TRBD2,-,TRBJ2-5,CASSLISGSGGETQYF,TGTGCCAGCAGCTTGATAAGCGGGAGCGGAGGAGAGACCCAGTACTTC
TRBV5-5,-,-,TRBJ1-5,CASSLVGGISNQPQHF,TGTGCCAGCAGCTTGGTGGGGGGGATCAGCAATCAGCCCCAGCATTTT
TRBV19,-,-,TRBJ1-6,CASTTGYNSPLHF,TGTGCCAGCACCACAGGGTATAATTCACCCCTCCACTTT
TRBV7-2,-,-,TRBJ1-5,CASSLRWGEGNQPQHF,TGTGCCAGCAGCCTCCGCTGGGGGGAAGGGAATCAGCCCCAGCATTTT
TRBV19,-,-,TRBJ2-2,CAGRSAGTGELFF,TGTGCCGGACGGTCGGCGGGCACCGGGGAGCTGTTTTTT
TRBV28,TRBD1,-,TRBJ2-3,CASSPGTGWRADTQYF,TGTGCCAGCAGTCCCGGGACAGGGTGGAGGGCAGATACGCAGTATTTT
TRBV5-1,-,-,TRBJ1-4,CASSPGSGWDEKLFF,TGCGCCAGCAGCCCTGGGTCGGGGTGGGATGAAAAACTGTTTTTT
TRBV5-8,-,-,TRBJ2-5,CASSLQGDEETQYF,TGTGCCAGCAGTTTACAGGGAGACGAAGAGACCCAGTACTTC
TRBV4-1,TRBD2,-,TRBJ2-1,CASSQRSRLAGPPSYNEQFF,TGCGCCAGCAGCCAAAGATCGAGACTAGCGGGCCCCCCGTCCTACAATGAGCAGTTCTTC
TRBV4-2,TRBD2,-,TRBJ2-1,CASSLAGVSYNEQFF,TGTGCCAGCAGTCTAGCGGGAGTCTCCTACAATGAGCAGTTCTTC
TRBV5-6,-,-,TRBJ1-2,CASSLFGRFSMGYTF,TGTGCCAGCAGCTTGTTCGGCAGGTTCTCTATGGGCTACACCTTC
TRBV6-4,TRBD2,-,TRBJ2-7,CASSTSSGSFHEQYF,TGTGCCAGCAGTACGAGTAGCGGGAGCTTCCACGAGCAGTACTTC
TRBV5-8,-,-,TRBJ2-7,CASSLLRAYEQYF,TGTGCCAGCAGCTTATTACGGGCCTACGAGCAGTACTTC
TRBV2,-,-,TRBJ2-7,CGSRGDFYEQYF,TGTGGAAGCCGGGGTGACTTTTACGAGCAGTACTTC
TRBV5-1,-,-,TRBJ1-1,CASSSGQSTAFF,TGCGCCAGCAGCTCCGGACAGAGTACGGCTTTCTTT
TRBV6-6,TRBD1,-,TRBJ2-7,CASSYGGTGAYEQYF,TGTGCCAGCAGTTACGGGGGGACAGGGGCCTACGAGCAGTACTTC
TRBV7-8,-,-,TRBJ1-2,CASSLARSGDYGYTF,TGTGCCAGCAGCTTAGCGCGGTCCGGGGACTATGGCTACACCTTC
TRBV18,TRBD1,-,TRBJ1-6,CASSPTRGQGVRSPLHF,TGTGCCAGCTCACCCACACGTGGACAGGGGGTACGTTCACCCCTCCACTTT
TRBV19,-,-,TRBJ1-2,CASTVTDNYGYTF,TGTGCCAGTACCGTAACAGATAACTATGGCTACACCTTC
TRBV5-4,TRBD1,-,TRBJ1-6,CASSLGQKESPLHF,TGTGCCAGCAGTTTGGGACAGAAGGAATCACCCCTCCACTTT
TRBV5-6,-,once,TRBJ2-1,CASSPTAGPSSYNEQFF,TGTGCCAGCAGCCCCACAGCCGGTCCCAGCTCCTACAATGAGCAGTTCTTC
TRBV6-6,TRBD1,-,TRBJ1-6,CASTHGQANSPLHF,TGTGCCAGCACCCACGGACAGGCAAATTCACCCCTCCACTTT
TRBV6-5,-,-,TRBJ1-2,CASSPDRANYGYTF,TGTGCCAGCAGTCCGGACAGAGCTAACTATGGCTACACCTTC
TRBV7-9,-,-,TRBJ2-5,CASTYEGMVETQYF,TGTGCCAGCACTTATGAGGGTATGGTCGAGACCCAGTACTTC
TRBV19,-,-,TRBJ2-1,CASSKASSVGYNEQFF,TGTGCCAGTAGTAAAGCCTCTAGCGTAGGCTACAATGAGCAGTTCTTC
TRBV9,TRBD2,few,TRBJ2-3,CASSVATGLADTQYF,TGTGCCAGCAGCGTAGCTACGGGACTAGCTGATACGCAGTATTTT
TRBV11-2,TRBD1,-,TRBJ1-1,CASSLVGQGKGTEAFF,TGTGCCAGCAGCTTAGTAGGACAGGGGAAGGGCACTGAAGCTTTCTTT
TRBV28,TRBD1,-,TRBJ1-2,CASSPGTGIGRYGYTF,TGTGCCAGCAGTCCAGGGACAGGGATAGGGCGCTATGGCTACACCTTC
TRBV28,-,-,TRBJ1-4,CASSLGRRGKLFF,TGTGCCAGCAGTTTGGGTCGGCGGGGAAAACTGTTTTTT